These T cell receptor beta chains were read from a single sample in a study of T-cell reconstitution after alpha-beta-depleted transplantation in children. TCRdb called the PCR reads again in MiXCR, with one record for every CDR3 protein. Of 400,000 to 550,000 distinct CDR3 sequences in the sample, about 10% were seen once. This material consisted of PBMCs, taken before TCRalphabeta/CD19-depleted stem cell transplant. Every receptor here comes from a child younger than 10 with inherited bone marrow failure, due to receive a stem cell transplant. The CDR3 runs from the conserved cysteine through the conserved F or W. A D gene is named only where the DNA matches it firmly. Part of the rows lack a size; the others show once, few, many or a class for expanded clones.

v_gene,d_gene,j_gene,abundance,CDR3aa,CDR3nt
TRBV28,TRBD2,TRBJ2-7,many,CASSPTLAGVSYEQYF,TGTGCCAGCAGTCCCACCCTAGCGGGAGTCTCCTACGAGCAGTACTTC
TRBV12-3/TRBV12-4,TRBD2,TRBJ2-7,many,CASRSTSGRAEQYF,TGTGCCAGCAGATCGACTAGCGGGAGGGCCGAGCAGTACTTC
TRBV20-1,-,TRBJ1-2,many,CSARAPGIYGYTF,TGCAGTGCTAGAGCCCCTGGGATCTATGGCTACACCTTC
TRBV10-3,-,TRBJ1-5,many,CAISESSGSSNQPQHF,TGTGCCATCAGTGAGTCGTCCGGCTCGAGCAATCAGCCCCAGCATTTT
TRBV12-3/TRBV12-4,-,TRBJ1-1,few,CASRKVGEAFF,TGTGCCAGCAGAAAAGTTGGTGAAGCTTTCTTT
TRBV5-1,TRBD1,TRBJ1-1,many,CASSGTGVGTEAFF,TGCGCCAGCAGCGGGACAGGGGTTGGCACTGAAGCTTTCTTT
TRBV29-1,TRBD2,TRBJ2-1,many,CSAEGSGERGYNEQFF,TGCAGCGCTGAAGGGAGCGGGGAGAGGGGATACAATGAGCAGTTCTTC
TRBV29-1,-,TRBJ2-7,-,CSARDQSSYEQYF,TGCAGCGCCCGGGACCAGAGCTCCTACGAGCAGTACTTC
TRBV19,TRBD1,TRBJ2-2,many,CASSIYRGLALLNTGELFF,TGTGCCAGTAGTATCTACAGGGGCCTAGCATTATTGAACACCGGGGAGCTGTTTTTT
TRBV4-3,TRBD2,TRBJ2-7,many,CASSQDERGTYEQYF,TGCGCCAGCAGCCAAGACGAGCGGGGGACCTACGAGCAGTACTTC
TRBV23-1,-,TRBJ2-5,few,CASSRSYGSQETQYF,TGCGCCAGCAGTCGCTCTTACGGGAGCCAAGAGACCCAGTACTTC
TRBV27,-,TRBJ1-2,few,CASSLYQANYGYTF,TGTGCCAGCAGTTTATATCAGGCTAACTATGGCTACACCTTC
TRBV5-1,-,TRBJ1-1,many,CASSLSLGDTEAFF,TGCGCCAGCAGCTTAAGTCTGGGGGACACTGAAGCTTTCTTT
TRBV5-4,-,TRBJ2-2,few,CASSSGDGTGELFF,TGTGCCAGCAGCTCCGGGGACGGCACCGGGGAGCTGTTTTTT